These T cell receptor beta chains were read from a single sample in a study of T cell responses to AZD1222 COVID-19 vaccine. The repertoire was sequenced with immunoSEQ multiplex PCR; TCRdb's copy has only in-frame clones and lacks some. The sample shows around 100,000 clones, approximately 92% of them seen only once. This material consisted of peripheral blood, taken on day 0 of AZD1222 vaccination. These receptors were obtained from an adult in good health. Both conserved end residues are part of each CDR3. Size is omitted from some rows. Given values are once, few, many or a class for expanded clones.

j_gene | abundance | v_gene | CDR3aa
TRBJ1-2 | - | TRBV11-2 | CASSLVRQGGYGYTF
TRBJ1-5 | - | TRBV28 | CASSLQGNNQPQHF
TRBJ2-2 | - | TRBV24-1 | CATSVDGTGELFF
TRBJ2-5 | - | TRBV7-2 | CASSFGGLGVETQYF
TRBJ1-2 | - | TRBV4-3 | CASSQDQGEVYGYTF
TRBJ2-1 | - | TRBV11-3 | CASSYVGTSIYNEQFF
TRBJ1-3 | once | TRBV3-1/TRBV3-2 | CASSQMQGLSGNTIYF
TRBJ2-7 | - | TRBV25-1 | CASSATSLYEQYF
TRBJ2-1 | - | TRBV27 | CASSLLTPGAPYNEQFF
TRBJ2-7 | once | TRBV7-2 | CASSSGTRTYEQYF
TRBJ1-2 | - | TRBV18 | CASSPGQSYGYTF
TRBJ1-1 | once | TRBV18 | CASSPPDRVAEAFF
TRBJ1-1 | - | TRBV5-4 | CASSSFGILNTEAFF
TRBJ1-3 | - | TRBV6-5 | CASSYGTGSGNTIYF
TRBJ1-3 | - | TRBV7-2 | CASSLIGGGGNTIYF